Presented here are 30 T cell receptor beta chains from one specimen sequenced in a study of blood T cell repertoires in COVID-19. This table comes from immunoSEQ multiplex PCR, and its TCRdb copy is limited to in-frame clones, with some not included. The sample holds about 190,000 clones, about 88% seen once. Sample: peripheral blood. The receptors come from a woman aged 40 to 50 who had recovered from COVID-19.

The chain recombines TRBV3-1 (or the pseudogene TRBV3-2) with TRBJ2-1; TRBD2 matches at 8 bases. V gave up 3 bases and J gave up 5 bases; unmatched junction bases: 6. Germline values: CDR1 LGHDT, CDR2 YNNKEL (reference sequence). This CDR3 region has 15 residues. The CDR3 is CASSHRGRLNNEQFF. The CDR3 nucleotides are TGTGCCAGCAGCCATCGCGGGAGGTTGAACAATGAGCAGTTCTTC.

The V call is TRBV21-1, the J call TRBJ2-1; no check of the table's D call, TRBD2, against the DNA was made. TRBV21-1 is described as a pseudogene. The CDR3 contains 16 residues. The CDR3 region has the DNA TGTGCCAGCAAAAACACCCCTAGCGGGAGTGGGAGTGAGCAGTTCTTC. It is translated as CASKNTPSGSGSEQFF.

The V gene is TRBV10-2, the J gene TRBJ2-5, with 8 nucleotides matching TRBD1. J lost 5 bases, V lost 7 bases, and 9 bases had no gene match. The CDR3 has 14 residues. Per germline, CDR1 WSHSY and CDR2 SAAADI. CDR3 amino acids: CASNTDRGSETQYF. CDR3 coding DNA: TGCGCCAGCAACACTGACAGGGGTTCGGAGACCCAGTACTTC.

This clone was seen a few times. The chain employs TRBV7-9 and TRBJ2-1; TRBD2 aligns across 15 bases. Germline V gives CDR1 SEHNR, CDR2 FQNEAQ (reference sequence). The trim removed 7 bases at V and 14 bases at J, leaving 15 bases unmatched. CDR3 length: 16 residues. This CDR3 reads CASTQPGLAGGLRKFF. CDR3 nucleotides: TGTGCCAGCACCCAGCCGGGACTAGCGGGAGGTCTAAGAAAGTTCTTC.

The CDR3 DNA is TGTGCCAGCAGCTTGGCGGGAGGGCGGAATGAGCAGTTCTTC. It codes for CASSLAGGRNEQFF. The J gene is TRBJ2-1, the V gene TRBV6-2 or TRBV6-3; 9 bases match TRBD2. The CDR3 contains 14 residues. Unmatched junction bases numbered 7, after V lost 6 bases and J lost 7 bases. Germline V gives CDR1 MNHEY, CDR2 SVGEGT.

This chain uses TRBV5-6 with TRBJ2-5; no firm D call. Trimming shortened V by 1 base and J by 5 bases, and 6 bases separated the two germline ends. CDR1 and CDR2 from the germline V gene are SGHDT and YYEEEE. CDR3 length: 12 amino acids. CDR3 protein: CASSLTTETQYF. The CDR3 coding sequence is TGTGCCAGCAGCTTGACAACCGAGACCCAGTACTTC.

The chain combines TRBV5-1 with TRBJ2-7; 9 positions match TRBD2. From germline, CDR1 is SGHRS and CDR2 YFSETQ. Trimming cost V 7 bases and J 3 bases; bases outside gene matches: 8. CDR3 length equals 14 residues. The CDR3 DNA follows: TGCGCCAGCGGCGAAGCGGGAGGACTCTACGAGCAGTACTTC. The encoded protein is CASGEAGGLYEQYF.

V gene TRBV3-1 (or the pseudogene TRBV3-2) combines with J gene TRBJ1-4, with a tentative D call TRBD1 (6 bases). This CDR3 spans 14 amino acids. Between the trimmed V and J ends, which lost 2 bases and 6 bases, there was a span of 10 bases. The germline V gene has CDR1 LGHDT and CDR2 YNNKEL (reference sequence). CDR3 in amino acids: CASSQLSGDEKLFF. CDR3 bases: TGTGCCAGCAGCCAATTGTCAGGGGATGAAAAACTGTTTTTT.

CDR3 loop: CASSQGPRGHHDGYTF. Written as DNA, the CDR3 is TGCGCCAGCAGCCAAGGCCCAAGGGGACACCACGATGGCTACACCTTC. This chain joins TRBV4-3 and TRBJ1-2, with D possibly TRBD1 on 6 matching bases. Germline assignment: CDR1 LGHNA and CDR2 YSLEER. Between the trimmed V and J ends, which lost 1 base and 6 bases, there was a span of 18 bases. CDR3 size: 16 residues.

The rearrangement uses TRBV30 and TRBJ2-2, with 9 bases identical to TRBD2. CDR1 and CDR2 from the germline V gene are GTSNPN and SVGIG (reference sequence). V shed 0 bases and J 7 bases; nucleotides not matched to a gene: 6. This CDR3 is built from 15 residues. The DNA for the CDR3 is TGTGCCTGGAGTGTAGTAGCGGGAGCTGGCGGGGAGCTGTTTTTT. Protein: CAWSVVAGAGGELFF.

V gene TRBV2 combines with J gene TRBJ1-1, with 7 bases aligning to TRBD1. There are 14 residues in the CDR3. Germline CDR1 SNHLY, CDR2 FYNNEI. The junction had 4 bases not matched to a gene; V was cut back by 6 bases and J by 0 bases. CDR3 bases: TGTGCCAGCAGAGGAGACAGGGTGAACACTGAAGCTTTCTTT. This sequence encodes CASRGDRVNTEAFF.

This clone was observed a single time. The rearrangement joins TRBV29-1 to TRBJ2-5; no firm D call. The CDR3 totals 15 residues. CDR1 and CDR2 (germline): SQVTM, ANQGSEA. Between the trimmed V and J ends, which lost 4 bases and 2 bases, there was a span of 17 bases. The CDR3 coding sequence is TGCAGCGTTGCTAGGTTAGCAGAGCGTCAAGAGACCCAGTACTTC. Encoded protein: CSVARLAERQETQYF. The full variable domain, rest sourced from reference TRBV29-1 and TRBJ2-5, is SAVISQKPSRDICQRGTSLTIQCQVDSQVTMMFWYRQQPGQSLTLIATANQGSEATYESGFVIDKFPISRPNLTFSTLTVSNMSPEDSSIYLCSVARLAERQETQYFGPGTRLLVL.

V gene TRBV11-1 combines with J gene TRBJ2-7, with a weak D call TRBD1 (6 bases). Trimming took off 3 bases at V and 1 base at J, with 13 bases between the two ends. The CDR3 extends over 15 amino acids. The germline V gene has CDR1 SGHAT and CDR2 FQDESV (reference sequence). CDR3 residues: CASSLGRGASYEQYF. The CDR3 nucleotides read TGTGCCAGCAGCTTGGGCAGGGGAGCATCCTACGAGCAGTACTTC.

The rearrangement links TRBV20-1 to TRBJ2-1; 11 nucleotides agree with TRBD2. The CDR3 covers 15 residues. The junction had 8 bases not matched to a gene; V was cut back by 3 bases and J by 7 bases. The germline V gene has CDR1 DFQATT and CDR2 SNEGSKA (reference sequence). CDR3 amino acids: CSASPASGRRNEQFF. CDR3 DNA: TGCAGTGCTAGTCCGGCTAGCGGGAGGAGGAATGAGCAGTTCTTC.

The table lists this clone with a count of one. This chain links TRBV6-5 with TRBJ1-6, with 11 bases fitting TRBD1. CDR1 MNHEY and CDR2 SVGAGI come from the germline V gene. The CDR3 loop spans 15 amino acids. V shed 6 bases and J 10 bases; nucleotides not matched to a gene: 8. CDR3 residues: CASSRTGGVNSPLHF. CDR3 coding DNA: TGTGCCAGCAGCAGGACAGGGGGCGTGAACTCACCCCTCCACTTT.

Only one count was recorded for this clone. The chain uses TRBV5-1 and TRBJ1-1, with D possibly TRBD1 on 6 matching bases. The CDR3 contains 14 residues. V lost 0 bases to trimming and J lost 4 bases, with 10 bases between them. Germline values: CDR1 SGHRS, CDR2 YFSETQ. The CDR3 DNA follows: TGCGCCAGCAGCTTGGAACAGGGTCCCACTGAAGCTTTCTTT. Translated, it gives CASSLEQGPTEAFF.

Only a few counts were recorded for this clone. The J gene is TRBJ1-4, the V gene TRBV4-2; 11 nucleotides align to TRBD1. V was clipped by 0 bases and J by 3 bases; unmatched bases: 9. This CDR3 comprises 19 residues. Germline V gives CDR1 LGHNA, CDR2 YNFKEQ. The CDR3 DNA reads TGTGCCAGCAGCCAAGATGGCCGGGACAGGGGGAACTCTAATGAAAAACTGTTTTTT. Its protein is CASSQDGRDRGNSNEKLFF.

The chain couples TRBV28 to TRBJ2-7; possible D gene TRBD2, 5 bases. Germline V lookup: CDR1 MDHEN, CDR2 SYDVKM. V lost 4 bases, J lost 3 bases, and 16 bases lay in between. This CDR3 spans 15 amino acids. CDR3 coding DNA: TGTGCCAGCAGTTCGGCCAGCGGAAGTTACTACGAGCAGTACTTC. It translates to CASSSASGSYYEQYF.

This chain links TRBV28 with TRBJ1-5; D is unresolved. The CDR3 runs 11 residues. Trimming took off 6 bases at V and 4 bases at J, with 4 bases between the two ends. CDR1 and CDR2 (germline): MDHEN, SYDVKM. The CDR3 DNA is TGTGCCAGCAGCCGTAATCAGCCCCAGCATTTT. Protein product: CASSRNQPQHF.

The CDR3 loop is CAWSKTGFTDTQYF. For the CDR3, the DNA is TGTGCCTGGAGCAAAACGGGGTTCACAGATACGCAGTATTTT. This chain connects TRBV30 to TRBJ2-3; TRBD2 might be the D (5 bases). This CDR3 is 14 amino acids long. Per germline, CDR1 GTSNPN and CDR2 SVGIG (reference sequence). V lost 3 bases to trimming and J lost 2 bases, with 12 bases between them.

CDR3 sequence reads: CASSDTGFVGYTF. The CDR3 DNA is TGTGCCAGCAGTGATACAGGGTTTGTTGGCTACACCTTC. V is TRBV6-1 and J is TRBJ1-2; D perhaps matches TRBD1 (6 bases). The CDR3 covers 13 residues. Trimming stripped 3 bases from V and 7 bases from J, with 12 bases between. Germline V gene lookup returns CDR1 MNHNS and CDR2 SASEGT.

The CDR3 sequence: CSVGGTGDAIPQHF. CDR3 bases: TGCAGCGTTGGGGGGACTGGTGATGCAATCCCCCAGCATTTT. The chain carries TRBV29-1 and TRBJ1-5, with TRBD1 as a possible D gene (5 bases). The germline V gene encodes CDR1 SQVTM and CDR2 ANQGSEA. CDR3 length: 14 residues. The V gene lost 4 bases and the J gene lost 10 bases, with 20 bases spanning the gap.

This chain links TRBV2 with TRBJ1-5; tentatively, D is TRBD1 (5 bases). Germline loops: CDR1 SNHLY, CDR2 FYNNEI. The CDR3 covers 15 residues. The V gene lost 3 bases and the J gene lost 4 bases, with 13 bases spanning the gap. CDR3 amino acids: CASSEQTVVNQPQHF. CDR3 nucleotides: TGTGCCAGCAGTGAGCAGACAGTAGTTAATCAGCCCCAGCATTTT.

The rearrangement joins TRBV27 to TRBJ2-1, with 10 bases aligning to TRBD2. Germline V gene lookup returns CDR1 MNHEY and CDR2 SMNVEV (reference sequence). This CDR3 contains 16 residues. J gave up 7 bases and V 5 bases, and 11 bases lay outside the gene matches. The CDR3 loop reads CASSPRPSGSRNEQFF. CDR3 bases: TGTGCCAGCAGTCCACGCCCTAGCGGGAGCCGGAATGAGCAGTTCTTC.

Only a few counts were recorded for this clone. The rearrangement uses TRBV11-3 and TRBJ2-2; no definite D call. This CDR3 comprises 16 residues. The V gene's germline CDR1 is SGHNT and CDR2 YENEEA. V shed 5 bases and J shed 0 bases, with 13 bases lying between them. This chain's CDR3 is CASSHGLESNTGELFF. CDR3 sequence (DNA): TGTGCCAGCAGCCACGGTCTGGAGTCGAACACCGGGGAGCTGTTTTTT.

This clone has only one observation. The chain links TRBV30 to TRBJ1-5; D remains ambiguous. This CDR3 region has 14 residues. V was clipped by 5 bases and J by 3 bases, with 14 bases between them. The germline gives CDR1 GTSNPN, CDR2 SVGIG (reference sequence). The CDR3 bases are TGTGCCTGGGCCCCAACGGGAGACAATCAGCCCCAGCATTTT. This sequence encodes CAWAPTGDNQPQHF.

This chain links TRBV11-3 with TRBJ2-1, with D maybe TRBD2 (5 bases). Trimming took off 4 bases at V and 3 bases at J, with 13 bases between the two ends. The CDR3 extends over 15 amino acids. Germline values: CDR1 SGHNT, CDR2 YENEEA. This chain's CDR3 is CASSWRGPNYNEQFF. The CDR3 DNA reads TGTGCCAGCAGCTGGAGAGGGCCTAACTACAATGAGCAGTTCTTC. The variable domain in full, with the rest retrieved from reference TRBV11-3 and TRBJ2-1, is EAGVVQSPRYKIIEKKQPVAFWCNPISGHNTLYWYLQNLGQGPELLIRYENEEAVDDSQLPKDRFSAERLKGVDSTLKIQPAELGDSAVYLCASSWRGPNYNEQFFGPGTRLTVL.

The chain uses TRBV5-1 and TRBJ2-7, with 10 positions matching TRBD2. Trimming cost V 1 base and J 0 bases; bases outside gene matches: 7. The germline V gene has CDR1 SGHRS and CDR2 YFSETQ. There are 17 residues in the CDR3. The CDR3 DNA is TGCGCCAGCAGCTTGACTAGCGGGGATCTAAGCTCCTACGAGCAGTACTTC. Translated, it gives CASSLTSGDLSSYEQYF.

The sample holds one count of this clone. V usage is TRBV6-4 and J usage is TRBJ2-1, with 9 nucleotides matching TRBD2. This CDR3 is 15 amino acids long. Germline loops: CDR1 MRHNA, CDR2 SNTAGT. Trimming at V came to 2 bases and at J to 5 bases, leaving 4 bases not matched to a gene. The CDR3 region has the DNA TGTGCCAGCAGTGACGTAGCGGGAGAACACAATGAGCAGTTCTTC. Residues: CASSDVAGEHNEQFF.

V is TRBV11-3 and J is TRBJ2-5, with 12 bases lining up with TRBD2. This CDR3 has 15 residues. The V gene end was trimmed by 5 bases and the J gene end by 5 bases; junction bases not matched to a gene: 6. CDR1 is SGHNT and CDR2 is YENEEA in the germline V gene. The CDR3 nucleotides read TGTGCCAGCAGCATACGACTAGCGGGAGTGGAGACCCAGTACTTC. It yields the protein CASSIRLAGVETQYF.